Listed here is a single T cell receptor (beta chain). Germline CDR1 SGHRS, CDR2 YFSETQ. The CDR3 contains 15 residues. The V gene lost 0 bases and the J gene lost 12 bases, with 16 bases spanning the gap. This sample is drawn from a study of blood T cell repertoires in COVID-19. Study-wide context: T cells, B-cell-depleted T cells, or PBMCs supplied cDNA or gDNA.

The authors' processing: Amplifying reference gene primers gave estimates of nucleated cell counts. The protocol was immunoSEQ multiplex PCR, while the TCRdb copy is restricted to in-frame clones and leaves out a portion. V, J and clone size were drawn from that table, and D and trimming were deduced from the DNA. The profile shows over 350,000 clones, 86% of them singletons. This TCR was recovered from a woman between 25 and 40 years old with active or convalescent COVID-19. Sequenced material: peripheral blood. The V and J genes are TRBV5-1 and TRBJ1-6; maybe TRBD1 (6 bases). This chain's CDR3 is CASSLEGSQGRPLHF. CDR3 DNA sequence: TGCGCCAGCAGCTTGGAAGGGAGTCAGGGGAGACCCCTCCACTTT.